The present T cell receptor (beta chain) was sequenced within a study of T-cell reconstitution after alpha-beta-depleted transplantation in children. The study, taken as a whole, reports: Several patients had high TCRbeta diversity at day 60; it came from surviving recipient T cells and thymic progenitors. T-cell counts and diversity at one year post-transplant came mainly from newly produced T cells. Several hundred graft clones that had expanded were reportedly the source of alpha-beta T cells about two months after transplant.

TCRbeta library construction was performed incorporating unique molecular identifiers. TCRdb re-called the PCR reads through MiXCR, storing one row per CDR3 protein. The table includes around 100,000 distinct CDR3 sequences, approximately 10% detected once. Points on this clonotype: The antigen is undetermined.

The CDR3 is made up of 15 amino acids. V lost 0 bases to trimming and J lost 0 bases, with 5 bases between them. The germline V gene has CDR1 SNHLY and CDR2 FYNNEI. This chain uses TRBV2 with TRBJ2-2, with D hard to call. The sequence was collected from a boy between 2 and 10 years old with acute lymphoblastic leukemia, due to receive a stem cell transplant. This material consisted of PBMCs, taken before TCRalphabeta/CD19-depleted stem cell transplant. In DNA form, the CDR3 reads TGTGCCAGCAGTGAAGCTAGAACGAACACCGGGGAGCTGTTTTTT. Translating it yields CASSEARTNTGELFF.